This passage covers 15 T cell receptor beta chains from one sample sequenced in a study of shared clonotypes between healthy human individuals. Repertoires were generated with immunoSEQ multiplex PCR, while TCRdb's copy carries only in-frame clones and drops some. The repertoire includes 600,000 to 750,000 clones, less than 95% of them detected once, and 34% sits in the top ten. Sequenced sample: memory CD8+ T cells from PBMCs. Subset specified: CD45RO+ cells pooled with CCR7-negative TemRA cells. The receptors were sampled from a man between 18 and 29 years old in good health. Some clones in this sample may be carry-over from other donors' samples.

The V call is TRBV2, the J call TRBJ2-7; 11 nucleotides agree with TRBD2. Germline-derived CDR1 and CDR2 are SNHLY and FYNNEI. The CDR3 has 15 amino acids. Losses at the gene ends were 4 bases for V and 4 bases for J; bases not matched to a gene: 6. CDR3 DNA sequence: TGTGCCAGCAGTGGGTTAGCGGGAGGGTCGTACGAGCAGTACTTC. Translation: CASSGLAGGSYEQYF.

As regards this clone: The same CDR3 can be traced to other DNA sequences in this sample. The chain joins TRBV5-1 to TRBJ2-7; 12 bases are shared with TRBD2. Losses at the gene ends were 5 bases for V and 4 bases for J; bases not matched to a gene: 1. Germline V gene lookup returns CDR1 SGHRS and CDR2 YFSETQ. The CDR3 is 13 amino acids. This CDR3 is CASRTSGSYEQYF. The CDR3 region has the DNA TGCGCCAGCAGGACTAGCGGGAGTTACGAGCAGTACTTC. Complete variable domain (other parts from reference TRBV5-1 and TRBJ2-7): KAGVTQTPRYLIKTRGQQVTLSCSPISGHRSVSWYQQTPGQGLQFLFEYFSETQRNKGNFPGRFSGRQFSNSRSEMNVSTLELGDSALYLCASRTSGSYEQYFGPGTRLTVT.

This clone was counted many times. Within the sample, other DNA sequences also encode this same CDR3. This chain connects TRBV5-6 to TRBJ1-3, with D possibly being TRBD1 (6 bases). The CDR3 runs 16 residues. Germline V gene sequence: CDR1 SGHDT, CDR2 YYEEEE. V lost 4 bases and J 9 bases, leaving 23 bases between the germline ends. CDR3: CASSTGRGREYGTIYF. The CDR3 nucleotides read TGTGCCAGCAGCACAGGCAGGGGACGCGAATACGGCACCATATATTTT.

This clone came up many times. The sample carries other DNA sequences with the same CDR3. The chain has TRBV7-9 and TRBJ2-2; 7 bases are a match to TRBD2. V was pared by 5 bases and J by 5 bases, with 8 bases of the junction left unmatched. The CDR3 runs 15 residues. Germline lookup yields CDR1 SEHNR and CDR2 FQNEAQ (reference sequence). The DNA of the CDR3 is TGTGCCAGCAGCCCGGGACTTAGCGGGACCGGGGAGCTGTTTTTT. Amino acids: CASSPGLSGTGELFF.

In nucleotides, the CDR3 is TGTGCCAGCAGCGTAGGACGGGAGGGCTTCACAGATACGCAGTATTTT. It yields the protein CASSVGREGFTDTQYF. V and J are TRBV9 and TRBJ2-3, with TRBD2 matching 8 bases. The V and J ends lost 0 bases and 2 bases, in that order; junction bases with no gene match: 5. CDR3 size: 16 residues. Per the germline V gene, CDR1 is SGDLS and CDR2 is YYNGEE.

The V gene is TRBV11-2, the J gene TRBJ2-7; the D gene is possibly TRBD1 (6 bases). The CDR3 totals 14 residues. Germline CDR1 reads SGHAT; CDR2 reads FQNNGV. The V gene lost 2 bases and the J gene lost 3 bases, with 11 bases spanning the gap. The CDR3 protein is CASSLTGQRYEQYF. The CDR3 coding sequence is TGTGCCAGCAGCTTAACAGGGCAGCGCTACGAGCAGTACTTC.

Of note for this clone: Other nucleotide sequences from this sample produce the same CDR3. The chain combines TRBV5-1 with TRBJ2-7; maybe TRBD2 (6 bases). This CDR3 is 13 amino acids long. Germline assignment: CDR1 SGHRS and CDR2 YFSETQ. V lost 2 bases and J 2 bases, leaving 8 bases between the germline ends. CDR3 amino acids: CASSFGGAYEQYF. The CDR3 region has the DNA TGCGCCAGCAGCTTTGGAGGGGCCTACGAGCAGTACTTC.

The chain uses TRBV10-2 and TRBJ1-1; 8 nucleotides align to TRBD1. Trimming at V came to 8 bases and at J to 0 bases, leaving 11 bases not matched to a gene. The length of the CDR3 is 16 residues. Germline-derived CDR1 and CDR2 are WSHSY and SAAADI. CDR3 residues: CASAGQGLRLNTEAFF. The CDR3 nucleotides are TGCGCCAGCGCTGGACAGGGACTTAGGTTGAACACTGAAGCTTTCTTT.

V is TRBV10-1 and J is TRBJ1-5, with D hard to call. V lost 11 bases, J lost 3 bases, and 14 bases lay in between. This CDR3 has 13 amino acids. The germline CDR1 and CDR2 sequences are WNHNN and SYGVQD (reference sequence). CDR3 region: CADKHRYNQPQHF. The CDR3 DNA follows: TGCGCCGACAAACACAGATACAATCAGCCCCAGCATTTT.

This chain joins TRBV28 and TRBJ2-7; D is possibly TRBD1 (6 bases). This CDR3 has 13 amino acids. V lost 3 bases and J lost 6, with 12 bases in between. Germline values: CDR1 MDHEN, CDR2 SYDVKM. CDR3 amino acids: CASSFSQGSEQYF. As DNA, the CDR3 is TGTGCCAGCAGTTTTTCACAGGGCTCCGAGCAGTACTTC.

The genes are TRBV27 and TRBJ2-1; 13 nucleotides match TRBD2. Germline loops: CDR1 MNHEY, CDR2 SMNVEV (reference sequence). The CDR3 extends over 16 amino acids. Trimming at V came to 4 bases and at J to 4 bases, leaving 4 bases not matched to a gene. CDR3 protein: CASSSGLAGLYNEQFF. The CDR3 bases are TGTGCCAGCAGTTCGGGACTAGCGGGACTATACAATGAGCAGTTCTTC.

Here the CDR3 DNA reads TGTGCCAGCGGTGGGGGGACACTCCAAGAGACCCAGTACTTC. This codes for CASGGGTLQETQYF. This chain joins TRBV9 and TRBJ2-5; D tentatively fits TRBD1 or TRBD2 (6 bases each). In germline, CDR1 is SGDLS, CDR2 YYNGEE. The CDR3 is made up of 14 amino acids. V lost 7 bases to trimming and J lost 1 base, with 14 bases between them.

The chain couples TRBV27 to TRBJ2-7, with 9 bases aligning to TRBD2. Germline V CDR1 and CDR2: MNHEY, SMNVEV (reference sequence). The J segment lost 6 bases and the V segment lost 5 bases, leaving 8 bases of the junction unmatched. The CDR3 runs to 14 residues. CDR3 nucleotides: TGTGCCAGCAGTCTCAGCGGGAGGATCGGCGAGCAGTACTTC. Translation: CASSLSGRIGEQYF.

The gene calls are TRBV7-9 and TRBJ2-3; possibly TRBD2 for D (6 bases). The CDR3 is made up of 13 amino acids. Germline V lookup: CDR1 SEHNR, CDR2 FQNEAQ (reference sequence). The CDR3, as DNA: TGTTCTTCCGGGGGAACCCCCACAGATACGCAGTATTTT. This codes for CSSGGTPTDTQYF.

The genes are TRBV4-1 and TRBJ2-2, with 9 nucleotides matching TRBD1. In germline, CDR1 is MGHRA, CDR2 YSYEKL. V lost 2 bases, J lost 6 bases, and 10 bases stayed unmatched. The CDR3 totals 17 residues. CDR3 sequence reads: CASSQLLGTGISGELFF. For the CDR3, the DNA is TGCGCCAGCAGCCAACTGCTTGGGACAGGGATTTCCGGGGAGCTGTTTTTT.